A selection of T cell receptor beta chains follows, all from one sample in a study of cytomegalovirus exposure and HLA in healthy donors. The assay was immunoSEQ multiplex PCR, and TCRdb's table has in-frame clones only and misses some. This sample carries 130,000 to 150,000 clones, around 80% of them seen once, and the ten largest clones take more than 4%. The sample comprised PBMCs. The origin of the receptors is a woman aged 40 to 55 in good health and CMV-seropositive. Both conserved end residues are part of each CDR3. A D gene is named only where the DNA matches it firmly. Clone size is not always given. Where it is, it says once, few, many or a class for expanded clones.

>.|TRBV15|TRBJ2-7|.
CATSRDSSYEQYF
TGTGCCACCAGCAGGGACAGCTCCTACGAGCAGTACTTC
>.|TRBV30|TRBJ1-1|.
CAWSAGLTNTEAFF
TGTGCCTGGAGTGCAGGGCTTACGAACACTGAAGCTTTCTTT
>.|TRBV18|TRBJ1-1|.
CASSPIYEGNTEAFF
TGTGCCAGCTCACCAATCTACGAGGGGAACACTGAAGCTTTCTTT
>.|TRBV2|TRBJ1-4|.
CANSEGRREKLFF
TGTGCCAATTCGGAGGGGCGCAGAGAAAAACTGTTTTTT
>.|TRBV6-5|TRBJ1-6|.
CASSLRGTPLHF
TGTGCCAGCAGCCTCAGGGGAACACCCCTCCACTTT
>.|TRBV7-9|TRBJ2-5|TRBD1
CASSSGGRWGETQYF
TGTGCCAGCAGCTCAGGGGGTCGGTGGGGTGAGACCCAGTACTTC
>once|TRBV6-5|TRBJ2-2|TRBD2
CASSTSGRTTGELFF
TGTGCCAGCAGTACTAGCGGGAGAACCACCGGGGAGCTGTTTTTT
>once|TRBV6-6|TRBJ2-5|.
CASSSRVGETQYF
TGTGCCAGCAGTTCACGGGTGGGTGAGACCCAGTACTTC
>.|TRBV28|TRBJ2-6|.
CASSSGSGANVLTF
TGTGCCAGCAGTTCAGGCTCTGGGGCCAACGTCCTGACTTTC
>.|TRBV5-4|TRBJ1-2|TRBD1
CASRDDREDGYTF
TGTGCCAGCAGAGATGACAGGGAAGATGGCTACACCTTC